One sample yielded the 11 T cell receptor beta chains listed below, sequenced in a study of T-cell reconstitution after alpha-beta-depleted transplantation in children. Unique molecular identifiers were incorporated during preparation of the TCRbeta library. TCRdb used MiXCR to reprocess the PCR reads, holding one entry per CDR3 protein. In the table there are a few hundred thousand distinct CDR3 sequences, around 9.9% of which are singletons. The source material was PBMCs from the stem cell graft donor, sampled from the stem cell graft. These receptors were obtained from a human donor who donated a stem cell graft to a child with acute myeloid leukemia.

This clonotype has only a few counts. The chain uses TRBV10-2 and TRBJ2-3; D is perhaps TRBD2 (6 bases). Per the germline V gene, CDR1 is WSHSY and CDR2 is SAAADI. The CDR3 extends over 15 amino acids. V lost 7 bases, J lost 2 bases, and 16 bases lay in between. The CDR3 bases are TGCGCCAGCATCGAGGGGCCTAGCGTCACAGATACGCAGTATTTT. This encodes CASIEGPSVTDTQYF.

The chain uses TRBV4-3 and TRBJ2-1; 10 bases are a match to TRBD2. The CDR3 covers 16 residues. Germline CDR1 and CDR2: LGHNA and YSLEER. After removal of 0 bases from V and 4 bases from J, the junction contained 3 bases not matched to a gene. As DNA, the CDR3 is TGCGCCAGCAGCCAAGACGTAGCGGGAGGTTACAATGAGCAGTTCTTC. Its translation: CASSQDVAGGYNEQFF.

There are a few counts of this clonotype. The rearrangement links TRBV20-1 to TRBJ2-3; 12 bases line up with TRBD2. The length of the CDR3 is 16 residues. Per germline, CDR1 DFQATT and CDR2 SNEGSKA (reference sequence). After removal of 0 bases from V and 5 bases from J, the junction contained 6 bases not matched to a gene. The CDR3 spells CSARDLAGGPIDTQYF. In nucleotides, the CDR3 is TGCAGTGCTAGAGATCTAGCGGGAGGGCCTATAGATACGCAGTATTTT.

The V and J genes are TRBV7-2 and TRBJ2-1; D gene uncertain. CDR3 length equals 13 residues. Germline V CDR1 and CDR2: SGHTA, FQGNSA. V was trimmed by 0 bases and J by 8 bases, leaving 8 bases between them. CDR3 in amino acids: CASSLAPSDEQFF. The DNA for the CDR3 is TGTGCCAGCAGCTTAGCGCCTTCGGATGAGCAGTTCTTC.

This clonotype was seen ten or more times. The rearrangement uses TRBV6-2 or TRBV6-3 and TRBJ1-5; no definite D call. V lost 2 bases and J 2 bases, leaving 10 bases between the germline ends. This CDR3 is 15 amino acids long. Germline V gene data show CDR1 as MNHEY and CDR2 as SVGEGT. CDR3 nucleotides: TGTGCCAGCAGTTACGTCGGTGGTGGCAATCAGCCCCAGCATTTT. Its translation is CASSYVGGGNQPQHF.

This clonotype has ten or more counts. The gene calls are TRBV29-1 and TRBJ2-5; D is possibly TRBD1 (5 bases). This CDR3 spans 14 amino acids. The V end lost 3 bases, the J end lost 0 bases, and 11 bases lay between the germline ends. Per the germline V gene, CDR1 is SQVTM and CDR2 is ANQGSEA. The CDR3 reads CSVDATGNQETQYF. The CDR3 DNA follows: TGCAGCGTTGATGCAACAGGCAACCAAGAGACCCAGTACTTC.

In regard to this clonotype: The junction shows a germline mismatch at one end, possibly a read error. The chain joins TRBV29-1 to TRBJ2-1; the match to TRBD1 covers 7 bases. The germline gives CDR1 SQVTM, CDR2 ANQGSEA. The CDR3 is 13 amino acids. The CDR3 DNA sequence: TGCGGCGTGAATCGACAGGGCTACAATGAGCAGTTCTTC. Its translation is CGVNRQGYNEQFF.

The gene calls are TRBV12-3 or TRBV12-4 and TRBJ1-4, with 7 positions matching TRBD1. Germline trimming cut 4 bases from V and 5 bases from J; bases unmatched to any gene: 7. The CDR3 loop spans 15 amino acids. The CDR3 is CASSSSGTENEKLFF. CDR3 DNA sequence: TGTGCCAGCAGTTCGTCCGGGACAGAGAATGAAAAACTGTTTTTT.

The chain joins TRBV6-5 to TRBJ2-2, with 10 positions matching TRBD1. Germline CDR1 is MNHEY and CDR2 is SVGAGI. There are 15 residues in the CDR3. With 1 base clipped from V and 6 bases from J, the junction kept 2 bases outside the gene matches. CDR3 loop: CASSYWDRGSGELFF. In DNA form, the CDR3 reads TGTGCCAGCAGTTACTGGGACAGGGGATCCGGGGAGCTGTTTTTT.

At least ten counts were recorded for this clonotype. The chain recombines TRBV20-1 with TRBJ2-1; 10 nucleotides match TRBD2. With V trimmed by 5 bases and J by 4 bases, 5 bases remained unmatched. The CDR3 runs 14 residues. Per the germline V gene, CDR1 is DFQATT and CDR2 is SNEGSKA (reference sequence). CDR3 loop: CSALKRGGYNEQFF. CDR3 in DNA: TGCAGTGCTTTGAAGCGGGGGGGTTACAATGAGCAGTTCTTC.

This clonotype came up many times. CDR3 loop: CASTKPGGPPHNEQFF. For the CDR3, the DNA is TGTGCCAGCACCAAGCCGGGGGGGCCCCCCCACAATGAGCAGTTCTTC. The chain recombines TRBV7-2 with TRBJ2-1; 8 bases align to TRBD2. Germline-derived CDR1 and CDR2 are SGHTA and FQGNSA. The trim removed 7 bases at V and 5 bases at J, leaving 13 bases unmatched. The CDR3 has 16 residues.